This TCR beta chain was obtained from a study of PD-1 blockade in classical Hodgkin lymphoma. Study-wide results and caveats: It was among complete responders that baseline diversity resembled that of newly diagnosed patients. While CD8+ TCR diversity did not rise significantly by C4D1, CD4+ TCR diversity did. Repertoire differences lack defined causes, possibly disease activity or prior therapy.

Germline V gene lookup returns CDR1 MNHEY and CDR2 SMNVEV (reference sequence). The CDR3 contains 15 residues. The ends lost 3 bases at V and 7 bases at J; junction bases unmatched: 7. Libraries were prepared by immunoSEQ multiplex PCR; TCRdb keeps only in-frame clonotypes and omits some of them. The sample carries roughly 46,000 clones, around 74% recorded once. The time point is: cycle 4 day 1 (C4D1), after less than 7 weeks of nivolumab. Patients all relapsed after autologous stem cell transplantation, and there was variation in brentuximab vedotin exposure. Complete response, partial response or progressive disease constituted the best responses recorded. This clone was detected only a few times. Its antigen is not identified.

The rearrangement links TRBV27 to TRBJ2-7, with 12 bases aligning to TRBD2. The sequence was obtained from a human donor with classical Hodgkin lymphoma. The sequenced sample was peripheral blood mononuclear cells (PBMCs), obtained before the fourth cycle of nivolumab. Here the CDR3 reads CASSLSSGRAREQYF. Written as DNA, the CDR3 is TGTGCCAGCAGTTTGTCTAGCGGGAGGGCCCGGGAGCAGTACTTC.